Following are 31 T cell receptor beta chains from one sample sequenced in a study of lung T cells in sarcoidosis with Löfgren's syndrome. One entry per CDR3 protein, called by TCRdb with MiXCR from the reads. The sample has several thousand distinct CDR3 sequences; around 21% are singletons. Sample: CD4+ T cells from bronchoalveolar lavage fluid. These receptors came from a human donor with sarcoidosis (Löfgren's syndrome or another form), or a control subject (not recorded which).

This clonotype came up many times. The chain links TRBV10-3 to TRBJ1-5; TRBD1 is a possible D gene (5 bases). Trimming took off 3 bases at V and 7 bases at J, with 7 bases between the two ends. Germline lookup yields CDR1 ENHRY and CDR2 SYGVKD. The CDR3 has 12 residues. CDR3 region: CAISDGGQPQHF. The DNA of the CDR3 is TGTGCCATCAGTGATGGGGGGCAGCCCCAGCATTTT.

About this clonotype: A much larger clone lies one base from this, so it may be a read error. The V gene is TRBV7-2, the J gene TRBJ2-1, with a possible D match to TRBD2 (5 bases). Germline CDR1 SGHTA, CDR2 FQGNSA. V was trimmed by 8 bases and J by 4 bases, leaving 21 bases between them. CDR3 length: 16 residues. CDR3 nucleotides: TGTGCCAGCGGACTCGTGGGTAAGGGTAATTACAATGAGCAGTTCTTC. This sequence encodes CASGLVGKGNYNEQFF.

Ten or more counts support this clonotype. This rearrangement joins TRBV7-2 to TRBJ1-2; D remains ambiguous. The germline V gene encodes CDR1 SGHTA and CDR2 FQGNSA. This CDR3 has 13 amino acids. V lost 5 bases and J 4 bases, leaving 11 bases between the germline ends. CDR3 residues: CASSERAFYGYTF. CDR3 in DNA: TGTGCCAGCAGCGAACGGGCTTTCTATGGCTACACCTTC.

The J gene is TRBJ2-5, the V gene TRBV5-1, with D tentatively TRBD2 (6 bases). The germline V gene has CDR1 SGHRS and CDR2 YFSETQ. The CDR3 has 15 amino acids. V lost 4 bases and J lost 3, with 16 bases in between. The CDR3 sequence: CASSHGARLEETQYF. The CDR3 DNA is TGCGCCAGCAGCCACGGCGCGAGACTAGAAGAGACCCAGTACTTC.

The chain links TRBV6-1 to TRBJ2-5; TRBD2 matches 7 bases. CDR3 size: 14 residues. Germline V gene data show CDR1 as MNHNS and CDR2 as SASEGT. V lost 7 bases and J lost 5; bases outside the gene matches: 10. Here the CDR3 DNA reads TGTGCCAGCACCCCCATGGGGGGAGGGGAGACCCAGTACTTC. The encoded protein is CASTPMGGGETQYF.

This clonotype was detected ten times or more. The V call is TRBV12-3 or TRBV12-4, the J call TRBJ2-2; perhaps D is TRBD1 or TRBD2 (6 bases each). The CDR3 is 16 amino acids. V was clipped by 1 base and J by 6 bases, with 15 bases between them. The CDR3 is CASSLGGARGAGELFF. The CDR3 nucleotides are TGTGCCAGCAGTTTAGGGGGGGCCAGAGGAGCCGGGGAGCTGTTTTTT.

This clonotype was detected ten times or more. The chain carries TRBV28 and TRBJ1-2; possibly TRBD1 for D (6 bases). Germline assignment: CDR1 MDHEN and CDR2 SYDVKM. The CDR3 is 12 residues long. Trimming shortened V by 2 bases and J by 13 bases, and 14 bases separated the two germline ends. The DNA for the CDR3 is TGTGCCAGCAGTTTAACAGGGAGTCTTTTCACCTTC. This translates into CASSLTGSLFTF.

In its sample, this clonotype ranks as medium-sized. This chain links TRBV7-2 with TRBJ2-2; no reliable D call. The ends were cut back, 5 bases at V and 5 bases at J, with 18 bases in the middle. Germline V lookup: CDR1 SGHTA, CDR2 FQGNSA. The CDR3 runs to 16 residues. The CDR3 here is CASSTTPITITGELFF. In DNA form, the CDR3 reads TGTGCCAGCAGCACAACACCAATCACTATAACCGGGGAGCTGTTTTTT.

The chain links TRBV7-2 to TRBJ1-1; D gene ambiguous. The CDR3 loop spans 12 amino acids. The ends were cut back, 3 bases at V and 3 bases at J, with 5 bases in the middle. Per the germline V gene, CDR1 is SGHTA and CDR2 is FQGNSA. CDR3 coding DNA: TGTGCCAGCAGCTTTATTTACACTGAAGCTTTCTTT. Translation gives CASSFIYTEAFF.

In its sample, this clonotype is medium-sized. The V and J genes are TRBV6-1 and TRBJ1-5; 7 nucleotides align to TRBD1. The ends lost 6 bases at V and 0 bases at J; junction bases unmatched: 5. Per germline, CDR1 MNHNS and CDR2 SASEGT. The CDR3 has 15 residues. CDR3 DNA sequence: TGTGCCAGCAGGCGGGACAGCTATAGCAATCAGCCCCAGCATTTT. This sequence encodes CASRRDSYSNQPQHF.

This clonotype has a count of ten or more. The DNA of the CDR3 is TGTGCCACCAGCAGATCAGACACCTATAATGAAAAACTGTTTTTT. This gives the protein CATSRSDTYNEKLFF. The chain joins TRBV15 to TRBJ1-4, with unresolved D. The CDR3 consists of 15 residues. The germline V gene has CDR1 LNHNV and CDR2 YYDKDF (reference sequence). Trimming left V 2 bases short and J 4 bases short, with 11 bases between.

This chain links TRBV7-2 with TRBJ1-1; weak D call: TRBD1 (6 bases). The CDR3 runs 13 residues. V lost 2 bases and J 5 bases, leaving 9 bases between the germline ends. The germline gives CDR1 SGHTA, CDR2 FQGNSA. CDR3 coding DNA: TGTGCCAGCAGCTTACAGGGGCAGACTGAAGCTTTCTTT. It specifies CASSLQGQTEAFF.

This clonotype was observed a handful of times. This sequence joins TRBV5-6 and TRBJ2-5; TRBD1 matches 8 bases. The CDR3 totals 15 residues. Trimming removed 4 bases from V and 2 bases from J; junction bases left unmatched: 7. Germline CDR1 is SGHDT and CDR2 is YYEEEE. CDR3 sequence: CASSQPGTGQETQYF. In nucleotides, the CDR3 is TGTGCCAGCAGCCAACCGGGGACAGGTCAAGAGACCCAGTACTTC.

This clonotype was counted at least ten times. J is TRBJ1-1 and V is TRBV9; D is ambiguous. The CDR3 extends over 14 amino acids. CDR1 and CDR2 (germline): SGDLS, YYNGEE. Trimming shortened V by 4 bases and J by 2 bases, and 12 bases separated the two germline ends. The CDR3 DNA follows: TGTGCCAGCAGCCCTGACCCGATCAACACTGAAGCTTTCTTT. Translated, it gives CASSPDPINTEAFF.

This clonotype was observed a few times. The chain carries TRBV6-1 and TRBJ2-4; D gene ambiguous. The V end was cut by 6 bases, the J end by 2 bases, with 11 bases between. This CDR3 contains 14 residues. The germline V gene encodes CDR1 MNHNS and CDR2 SASEGT. In DNA, the CDR3 is TGTGCCAGCAGCCCCATGGGTACCAAAAACATTCAGTACTTC. Translated, it gives CASSPMGTKNIQYF.

This clonotype showed up just once. This chain joins TRBV20-1 and TRBJ1-5, with D unresolved. CDR1 is DFQATT, CDR2 SNEGSKA, per germline (reference sequence). V was clipped by 0 bases and J by 1 base, with 7 bases between them. This CDR3 contains 14 residues. Written as DNA, the CDR3 is TGCAGTGCTAGAGATACGGCCAGCAATCAGCCCCAGCATTTT. It is translated as CSARDTASNQPQHF.

V usage is TRBV30 and J usage is TRBJ1-1; a weak D match, TRBD1 (5 bases). The V gene lost 2 bases and the J gene lost 1 base, with 8 bases spanning the gap. Germline V gene lookup returns CDR1 GTSNPN and CDR2 SVGIG (reference sequence). The CDR3 consists of 13 residues. The CDR3 DNA is TGTGCCTGGAGTCCTCAGGGGAACACTGAAGCTTTCTTT. This encodes CAWSPQGNTEAFF.

By its share, this clonotype is medium-sized. The chain couples TRBV20-1 to TRBJ2-7, with no clear D. Germline CDR1 reads DFQATT; CDR2 reads SNEGSKA (reference sequence). The CDR3 has 13 amino acids. V was cut by 4 bases and J by 1 base, with 11 bases left in between. DNA of the CDR3: TGCAGTGCTATCGTCAGTACTTCCTACGAGCAGTACTTC. Residues: CSAIVSTSYEQYF.

This clonotype was seen repeatedly, ten times or more. The chain has TRBV20-1 and TRBJ2-7; TRBD1 agrees at 11 bases. In germline, CDR1 is DFQATT, CDR2 SNEGSKA (reference sequence). The junction had 5 bases not matched to a gene; V was cut back by 6 bases and J by 4 bases. CDR3 size: 13 residues. The CDR3 region is CSARGQGGYEQYF. CDR3 sequence (DNA): TGCAGTGCCCGGGGACAGGGGGGATACGAGCAGTACTTC.

For the CDR3, the DNA is TGCGCCAGCAGCTTGATAGTTCGGGCTGCGGAAGCTTTCTTT. As protein: CASSLIVRAAEAFF. The V call is TRBV5-1, the J call TRBJ1-1; D not resolved. Germline V lookup: CDR1 SGHRS, CDR2 YFSETQ. V lost 1 base, J lost 8 bases, and 15 bases lay in between. The CDR3 sequence is 14 residues long.

This clonotype was counted at least ten times. This chain connects TRBV6-1 to TRBJ1-5; D not certain. This CDR3 is 13 amino acids long. Germline CDR1 is MNHNS and CDR2 is SASEGT. Trimming left V 5 bases short and J 3 bases short, with 8 bases between. In DNA form, the CDR3 reads TGTGCCAGCAGTCCGGTTGACAATCAGCCCCAGCATTTT. It codes for CASSPVDNQPQHF.

The chain uses TRBV19 and TRBJ1-6; 7 bases map to TRBD1. This CDR3 comprises 15 residues. Germline loops: CDR1 LNHDA, CDR2 SQIVND (reference sequence). V lost 3 bases and J lost 11; bases outside the gene matches: 10. CDR3 amino acids: CASSIERQGTTPLHF. The CDR3 DNA sequence: TGTGCCAGTAGTATTGAGAGACAGGGTACCACACCCCTCCACTTT.

The DNA for the CDR3 is TGTGCTAGTGGTTTGGAGACAGGGAATCAGCCCCAGCATTTT. It codes for CASGLETGNQPQHF. This chain joins TRBV12-5 and TRBJ1-5; 7 bases line up with TRBD1. Germline CDR1 reads LGHNT; CDR2 reads FRNRAP. The J segment lost 4 bases and the V segment lost 1 base, leaving 1 base of the junction unmatched. The CDR3 consists of 14 residues.

The V call is TRBV7-9, the J call TRBJ1-6; D remains unclear. Germline V gene sequence: CDR1 SEHNR, CDR2 FQNEAQ (reference sequence). Trimming took 0 bases from V and 6 from J, leaving 9 bases between them. CDR3 size: 15 residues. The CDR3 spells CASSLAKLPNSPLHF. Written as DNA, the CDR3 is TGTGCCAGCAGCTTAGCCAAACTCCCTAATTCACCCCTCCACTTT.

Many counts were recorded for this clonotype. The CDR3 is CASSAGNTEAFF. DNA of the CDR3: TGTGCCAGCAGCGCCGGGAACACTGAAGCTTTCTTT. The chain is built from TRBV2 and TRBJ1-1; D is undetermined. Germline CDR1 is SNHLY and CDR2 is FYNNEI. Deletions cut 6 bases from V and 1 base from J, with 6 bases between. This CDR3 spans 12 amino acids.

The chain employs TRBV20-1 and TRBJ2-1, with no clear D. The V gene's germline CDR1 is DFQATT and CDR2 SNEGSKA (reference sequence). The CDR3 has 12 residues. Trimming cost V 2 bases and J 8 bases, with 10 bases left between them. CDR3 nucleotides: TGCAGTGCTAGAAGTCGGACCCATGAGCAGTTCTTC. It codes for CSARSRTHEQFF.

By share, this clonotype ranks as medium-sized. The V call is TRBV28, the J call TRBJ2-2; 8 nucleotides agree with TRBD2. The CDR3 spans 14 residues. V lost 5 bases and J lost 1; bases outside the gene matches: 0. From germline, CDR1 is MDHEN and CDR2 SYDVKM. CDR3 DNA sequence: TGTGCCAGCAGTACTAGCGGGAACACCGGGGAGCTGTTTTTT. Translating gives CASSTSGNTGELFF.

This clonotype has at least ten counts. The chain recombines TRBV10-3 with TRBJ2-7, with D tentatively TRBD1 or TRBD2 (5 bases each). Looked up from germline, CDR1 is ENHRY and CDR2 is SYGVKD. The CDR3 runs 13 residues. The V end lost 3 bases, the J end lost 5 bases, and 11 bases lay between the germline ends. The CDR3 DNA reads TGTGCCATCAGTGAAGAGGGGAAGGACGAGCAGTACTTC. Amino acids: CAISEEGKDEQYF.

In its sample, this clonotype ranks as medium-sized. This chain links TRBV6-1 with TRBJ1-1, with D possibly matching TRBD1 (5 bases). CDR3 length: 12 amino acids. Germline V lookup: CDR1 MNHNS, CDR2 SASEGT. V lost 8 bases and J lost 1, with 8 bases in between. CDR3 nucleotide sequence: TGTGCCAGCTTCGACAGGAACACTGAAGCTTTCTTT. Amino acids: CASFDRNTEAFF.

Worth noting for this clonotype: This CDR3 is missing its conserved last phenylalanine or tryptophan, likely due to a read error. V usage is TRBV19 and J usage is TRBJ2-7, with a tentative D call TRBD2 (5 bases). This CDR3 region has 14 residues. Germline V lookup: CDR1 LNHDA, CDR2 SQIVND (reference sequence). Trimming shortened V by 6 bases and J by 2 bases, and 14 bases separated the two germline ends. The CDR3 sequence is CASSRGWIAYEQYS. CDR3 nucleotide sequence: TGTGCCAGTAGCCGAGGGTGGATTGCCTACGAGCAGTACTCC.

The rearrangement joins TRBV2 to TRBJ2-3, with no clear D. V was clipped by 10 bases and J by 2 bases, with 10 bases between them. Germline CDR1 reads SNHLY; CDR2 reads FYNNEI. This CDR3 contains 12 residues. CDR3 in amino acids: CANSEDTDTQYF. The CDR3 nucleotides are TGTGCCAACAGCGAGGACACAGATACGCAGTATTTT.